This T cell receptor beta chain was documented in a study of radiation and T cells in renal cell carcinoma. The study's findings and limits: In blood, top tumor clones expanded by 2 weeks, shrinking by 4.

Sequencing used immunoSEQ multiplex PCR; TCRdb keeps in-frame clones, though not all of them. This sample has some 120,000 clones, with around four fifths found just once. Remarks on this clone: The target antigen is unknown.

Time point defined: blood 2 weeks post-SBRT. Treatment indicated: 15 Gy SBRT to primary tumor, nephrectomy 4 weeks later. The tumor was a clear cell renal cell carcinoma. Germline CDR1 is SGHAT and CDR2 is FQNNGV. This CDR3 is built from 13 residues. The V gene lost 3 bases and the J gene lost 3 bases, with 8 bases spanning the gap. This TCR derives from a woman in her sixties with renal cell carcinoma. The input for sequencing was blood, taken from a patient whose treatment included radiotherapy and nephrectomy. V and J are TRBV11-2 and TRBJ1-2, with D possibly matching TRBD1 (5 bases). The CDR3 spells CASSFRDDYGYTF. The CDR3, as DNA: TGTGCCAGCAGCTTCCGGGACGACTATGGCTACACCTTC.